A selection of T cell receptor beta chains follows, all from one sample in a study of identical twins. TCRdb re-called the 5' RACE reads with MiXCR, one entry per CDR3 protein. Of approximately 890,000 distinct CDR3 sequences in the sample, 9% to 15% were seen once. This sample also belongs to another study, concerning yellow fever vaccine responses in identical twins.

The specimen was PBMCs. These receptors originate from a woman between 18 and 29 years old in good health. The CDR3 runs from the conserved cysteine through the conserved F or W. A D gene is named only where the DNA matches it firmly. Clone size is stated in some rows and not others, as once, few, many or a class when expanded.

v_call: TRBV11-2; j_call: TRBJ2-1; clone_size: -; d_call: -; cdr3_nt: TGTGCCAGCAGCTCAGACCCAGGCAATGAGCAGTTCTTC; cdr3_aa: CASSSDPGNEQFF
v_call: TRBV4-1; j_call: TRBJ1-4; clone_size: many; d_call: -; cdr3_nt: TGCGCCAGCAGCCAAGAGAGGAGGGTTTCGGATGAAAAACTGTTTTTT; cdr3_aa: CASSQERRVSDEKLFF
v_call: TRBV5-6; j_call: TRBJ1-5; clone_size: -; d_call: -; cdr3_nt: TGTGCCAGCAGCGGGGGAGGGGTTCTACAGCCCCAGCATTTT; cdr3_aa: CASSGGGVLQPQHF
v_call: TRBV7-8; j_call: TRBJ2-5; clone_size: few; d_call: -; cdr3_nt: TGTGCCAGCAGCTTAGTGGGGCCTAAGGAGACCCAGTACTTC; cdr3_aa: CASSLVGPKETQYF
v_call: TRBV9; j_call: TRBJ2-3; clone_size: few; d_call: TRBD1; cdr3_nt: TGTGCCAGCAGCGTCTGGGGGACAGGGGGAGATACGCAGTATTTT; cdr3_aa: CASSVWGTGGDTQYF
v_call: TRBV10-3; j_call: TRBJ2-6; clone_size: few; d_call: -; cdr3_nt: TGTGCCATCAGTGACGGGGTCTCTGGGGCCAACGTCCTGACTTTC; cdr3_aa: CAISDGVSGANVLTF
v_call: TRBV7-9; j_call: TRBJ1-1; clone_size: few; d_call: TRBD1; cdr3_nt: TGTGCCAGCAGCCCCCAGGGGGGGACGGGGACTGAAGCTTTCTTT; cdr3_aa: CASSPQGGTGTEAFF
v_call: TRBV16; j_call: TRBJ2-7; clone_size: -; d_call: TRBD1; cdr3_nt: TGTGCCAGCAGCCAATTTGACAGGGGAGGATACGAGCAGTACTTC; cdr3_aa: CASSQFDRGGYEQYF
v_call: TRBV12-3/TRBV12-4; j_call: TRBJ1-1; clone_size: -; d_call: TRBD1; cdr3_nt: TGTGCCAGCAGAATCAGACAGGGGGCTTTCAGTAGAAACACTGAAGCTTTCTTT; cdr3_aa: CASRIRQGAFSRNTEAFF
v_call: TRBV18; j_call: TRBJ2-7; clone_size: few; d_call: TRBD2; cdr3_nt: TGTGCCAGCTCACTCCCGGGACTAGCGGGCAGCTCCTACGAGCAGTACTTC; cdr3_aa: CASSLPGLAGSSYEQYF
v_call: TRBV18; j_call: TRBJ2-5; clone_size: -; d_call: -; cdr3_nt: TGTGCCAGCTCACCACTGCTGGGCACCCAAGAGACCCAGTACTTC; cdr3_aa: CASSPLLGTQETQYF
v_call: TRBV7-9; j_call: TRBJ2-7; clone_size: few; d_call: TRBD1; cdr3_nt: TGTGCCAGCAGCCAGGGGGACCGGGACAGATCCTACGAGCAGTACTTC; cdr3_aa: CASSQGDRDRSYEQYF
v_call: TRBV7-2; j_call: TRBJ2-7; clone_size: -; d_call: TRBD2; cdr3_nt: TGTGCCAGCAGCTCCCCTCTAGCGGGAGTCTCCTACGAGCAGTACTTC; cdr3_aa: CASSSPLAGVSYEQYF
v_call: TRBV7-9; j_call: TRBJ2-3; clone_size: many; d_call: -; cdr3_nt: TGTGCCAGCAGCTTAGGGCAAACTAGCACAGATACGCAGTATTTT; cdr3_aa: CASSLGQTSTDTQYF
v_call: TRBV5-1; j_call: TRBJ2-2; clone_size: few; d_call: -; cdr3_nt: TGCGCCAGCAGCTTGCGGACAGACAAACGCACCGGGGAGCTGTTTTTT; cdr3_aa: CASSLRTDKRTGELFF
v_call: TRBV24-1; j_call: TRBJ2-3; clone_size: -; d_call: TRBD1; cdr3_nt: TGTGCCACGTCCGGCGGACAGGGATTCACAGATACGCAGTATTTT; cdr3_aa: CATSGGQGFTDTQYF
v_call: TRBV20-1; j_call: TRBJ2-4; clone_size: many; d_call: TRBD1; cdr3_nt: TGCAGTGCTAGAGGCGACAGGGAAACGGGAGCCAAAAACATTCAGTACTTC; cdr3_aa: CSARGDRETGAKNIQYF
v_call: TRBV18; j_call: TRBJ1-1; clone_size: -; d_call: -; cdr3_nt: TGTGCCAGCTCACCGATGGACAGAACGACCGAAGCTTTCTTT; cdr3_aa: CASSPMDRTTEAFF
v_call: TRBV28; j_call: TRBJ2-7; clone_size: few; d_call: TRBD2; cdr3_nt: TGTGCCAGCAGTCCTCCGGGAGGCAGAGAGCAGTACTTC; cdr3_aa: CASSPPGGREQYF
v_call: TRBV29-1; j_call: TRBJ2-3; clone_size: many; d_call: TRBD2; cdr3_nt: TGCAGCGTTCCTATTATGACTAGCGGGACCACAGATACGCAGTATTTT; cdr3_aa: CSVPIMTSGTTDTQYF
v_call: TRBV28; j_call: TRBJ2-3; clone_size: -; d_call: TRBD2; cdr3_nt: TGTGCCAGCAGTTTTGGGACCCGCTTGCTAGCGGGAGGTCGTGGAACAGATACGCAGTATTTT; cdr3_aa: CASSFGTRLLAGGRGTDTQYF
v_call: TRBV12-3/TRBV12-4; j_call: TRBJ2-2; clone_size: many; d_call: -; cdr3_nt: TGTGCCAGCAGCAAGAGGCTTCCCCTGAACACCGGGGAGCTGTTTTTT; cdr3_aa: CASSKRLPLNTGELFF
v_call: TRBV12-3/TRBV12-4; j_call: TRBJ2-1; clone_size: many; d_call: -; cdr3_nt: TGTGCCAGCAGTCTCATTTACAATGAGCAGTTCTTC; cdr3_aa: CASSLIYNEQFF